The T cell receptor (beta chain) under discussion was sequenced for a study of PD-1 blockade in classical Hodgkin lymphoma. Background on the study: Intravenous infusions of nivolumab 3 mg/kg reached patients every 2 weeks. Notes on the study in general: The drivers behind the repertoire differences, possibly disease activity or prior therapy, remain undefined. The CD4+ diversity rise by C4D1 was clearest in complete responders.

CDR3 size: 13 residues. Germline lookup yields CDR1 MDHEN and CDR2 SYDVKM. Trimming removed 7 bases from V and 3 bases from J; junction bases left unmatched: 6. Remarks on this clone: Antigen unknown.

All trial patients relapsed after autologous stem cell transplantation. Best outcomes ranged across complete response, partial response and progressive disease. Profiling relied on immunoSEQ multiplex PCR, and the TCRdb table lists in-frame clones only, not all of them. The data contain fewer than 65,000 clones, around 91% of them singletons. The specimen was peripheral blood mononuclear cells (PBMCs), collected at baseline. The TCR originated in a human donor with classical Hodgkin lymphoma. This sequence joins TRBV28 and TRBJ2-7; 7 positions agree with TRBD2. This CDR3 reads CASTSGGFYEQYF. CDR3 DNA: TGTGCCAGCACTTCGGGGGGTTTCTACGAGCAGTACTTC.